Detailed here is one T cell receptor (beta chain). Its antigen is not known. This record comes from a study of cytomegalovirus exposure and HLA in healthy donors. CDR1 SGHRS and CDR2 YFSETQ come from the germline V gene. The ends were cut back, 0 bases at V and 4 bases at J, with 13 bases in the middle. The CDR3 sequence is 15 residues long. Study results and limitations: Many donors carried some public TCRs, although rarity characterized most TCR sequences. Cytomegalovirus status was reportedly diagnosed by the classifier with high sensitivity and specificity. The study listed under 200 cytomegalovirus-associated TCR beta chains.

Generated by immunoSEQ multiplex PCR, the TCRdb table keeps only in-frame clones and is missing some. The sample consists of almost 200,000 clones, about 81% of them appearing once. This sequence originates from a woman in her twenties or thirties in good health and CMV-seronegative. The genes are TRBV5-1 and TRBJ1-1, with unresolved D. Source material: PBMCs. Written as DNA, the CDR3 is TGCGCCAGCAGCTTGGCTGGGTTAGGAGGCACTGAAGCTTTCTTT. Its protein is CASSLAGLGGTEAFF.